This T cell receptor beta chain is drawn from a study of blood T cell repertoires in COVID-19. Whole-study context: COVID-19 samples from acute and convalescent phases originated in the United States, Italy and Spain. PBMCs, B-cell-depleted T cells, or T cells were the source of the cDNA or gDNA that made up the material.

Original methodology: Quantification of nucleated cells was approximated via reference gene primer amplification. Data came from immunoSEQ multiplex PCR; TCRdb stores just in-frame clones and leaves some out. V and J calls and clone size are copied from that table; D and trimming were computed from the DNA. This table holds 330,000 or so clones, roughly 89% found once. Germline assignment: CDR1 SGDLS and CDR2 YYNGEE. Trimming took off 4 bases at V and 5 bases at J, with 15 bases between the two ends. CDR3 length: 15 amino acids. In this sample, this clone turned up once. The Seattle site enrolled patients during active infection and followed them longitudinally.

Sequenced input: peripheral blood. The clonotype comes from a woman aged 60-75 years with COVID-19, enrolled during active disease. The chain links TRBV9 to TRBJ1-4, with D unresolved. CDR3 sequence reads: CASSPRAGWNEKLFF. The DNA of the CDR3 is TGTGCCAGCAGCCCCCGAGCGGGGTGGAATGAAAAACTGTTTTTT. The variable domain in full, with the rest retrieved from reference TRBV9 and TRBJ1-4, is DSGVTQTPKHLITATGQRVTLRCSPRSGDLSVYWYQQSLDQGLQFLIQYYNGEERAKGNILERFSAQQFPDLHSELNLSSLELGDSALYFCASSPRAGWNEKLFFGSGTQLSVL.